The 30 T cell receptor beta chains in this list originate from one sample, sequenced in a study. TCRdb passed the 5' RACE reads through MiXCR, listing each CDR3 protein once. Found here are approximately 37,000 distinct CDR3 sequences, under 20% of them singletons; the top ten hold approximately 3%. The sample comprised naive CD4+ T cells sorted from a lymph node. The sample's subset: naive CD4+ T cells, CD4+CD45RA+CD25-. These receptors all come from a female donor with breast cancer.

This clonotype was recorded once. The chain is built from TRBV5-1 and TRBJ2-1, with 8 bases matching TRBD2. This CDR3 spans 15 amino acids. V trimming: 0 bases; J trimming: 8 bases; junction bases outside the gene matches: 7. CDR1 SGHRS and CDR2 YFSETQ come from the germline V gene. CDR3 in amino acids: CASSLAGGLEDEQFF. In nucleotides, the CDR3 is TGCGCCAGCAGCTTGGCGGGGGGGCTTGAGGATGAGCAGTTCTTC.

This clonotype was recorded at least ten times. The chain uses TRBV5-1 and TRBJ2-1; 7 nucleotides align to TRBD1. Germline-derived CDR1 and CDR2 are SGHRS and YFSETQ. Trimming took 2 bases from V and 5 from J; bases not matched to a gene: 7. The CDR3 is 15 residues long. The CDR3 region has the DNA TGCGCCAGCAGCTTAGTAGGACAGGCGAACAATGAGCAGTTCTTC. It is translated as CASSLVGQANNEQFF. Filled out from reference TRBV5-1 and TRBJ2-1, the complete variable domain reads KAGVTQTPRYLIKTRGQQVTLSCSPISGHRSVSWYQQTPGQGLQFLFEYFSETQRNKGNFPGRFSGRQFSNSRSEMNVSTLELGDSALYLCASSLVGQANNEQFFGPGTRLTVL.

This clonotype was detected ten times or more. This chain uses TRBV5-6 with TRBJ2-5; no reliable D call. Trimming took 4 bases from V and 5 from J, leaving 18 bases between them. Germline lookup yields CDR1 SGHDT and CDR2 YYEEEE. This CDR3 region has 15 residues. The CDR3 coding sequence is TGTGCCAGCAGCCCCAGGCCGGACCCTAGGGAGACCCAGTACTTC. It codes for CASSPRPDPRETQYF.

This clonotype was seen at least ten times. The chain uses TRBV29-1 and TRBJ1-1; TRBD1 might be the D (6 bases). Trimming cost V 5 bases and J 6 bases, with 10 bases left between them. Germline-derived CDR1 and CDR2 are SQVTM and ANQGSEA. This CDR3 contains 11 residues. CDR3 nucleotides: TGCAGCGTTTTCAGGGGCGCTGAAGCTTTCTTT. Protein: CSVFRGAEAFF. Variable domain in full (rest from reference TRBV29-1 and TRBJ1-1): SAVISQKPSRDICQRGTSLTIQCQVDSQVTMMFWYRQQPGQSLTLIATANQGSEATYESGFVIDKFPISRPNLTFSTLTVSNMSPEDSSIYLCSVFRGAEAFFGQGTRLTVV.

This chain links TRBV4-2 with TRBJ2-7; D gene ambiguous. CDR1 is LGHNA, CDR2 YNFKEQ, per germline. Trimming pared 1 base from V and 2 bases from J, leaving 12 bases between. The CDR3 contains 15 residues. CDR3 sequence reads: CASSQASVSAYEQYF. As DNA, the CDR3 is TGTGCCAGCAGCCAAGCGTCTGTCTCGGCCTACGAGCAGTACTTC.

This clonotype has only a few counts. The DNA of the CDR3 is TGTGCCAGCAGCCACGGGACAGGTTGGAACACTGAAGCTTTCTTT. Its translation: CASSHGTGWNTEAFF. The genes are TRBV6-1 and TRBJ1-1; 8 nucleotides align to TRBD1. The CDR3 contains 15 residues. Germline V gene sequence: CDR1 MNHNS, CDR2 SASEGT. The V gene end was trimmed by 6 bases and the J gene end by 1 base; junction bases not matched to a gene: 7.

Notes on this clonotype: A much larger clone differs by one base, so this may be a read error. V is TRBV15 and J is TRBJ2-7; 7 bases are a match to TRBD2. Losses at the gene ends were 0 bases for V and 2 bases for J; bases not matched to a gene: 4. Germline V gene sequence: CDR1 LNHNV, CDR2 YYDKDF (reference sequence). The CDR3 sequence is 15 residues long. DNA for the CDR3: TGTGCCACCAGCAGAGATAGCGGGTGTACCTACGAGCAGTACTTC. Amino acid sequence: CATSRDSGCTYEQYF.

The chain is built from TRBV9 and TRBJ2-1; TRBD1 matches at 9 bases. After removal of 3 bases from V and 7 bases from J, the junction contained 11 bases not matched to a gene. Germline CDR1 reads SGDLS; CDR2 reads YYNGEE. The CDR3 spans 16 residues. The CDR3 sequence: CASSESGTGIWNEQFF. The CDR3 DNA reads TGTGCCAGCAGCGAGAGCGGGACAGGGATTTGGAATGAGCAGTTCTTC.

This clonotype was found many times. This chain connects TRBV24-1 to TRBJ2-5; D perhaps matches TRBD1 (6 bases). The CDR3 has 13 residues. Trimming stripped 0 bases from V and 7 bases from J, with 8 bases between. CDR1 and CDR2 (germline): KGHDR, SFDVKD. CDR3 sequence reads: CATSDLQGTTQYF. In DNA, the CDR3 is TGTGCCACCAGTGATTTGCAGGGGACGACCCAGTACTTC.

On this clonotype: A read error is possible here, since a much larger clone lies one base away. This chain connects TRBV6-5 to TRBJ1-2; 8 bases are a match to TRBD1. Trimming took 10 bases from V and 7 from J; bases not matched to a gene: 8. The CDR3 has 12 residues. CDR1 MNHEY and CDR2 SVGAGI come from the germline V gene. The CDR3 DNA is TGTGCCACCTACAGGGGGATCTCTGGCTACACCTTC. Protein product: CATYRGISGYTF.

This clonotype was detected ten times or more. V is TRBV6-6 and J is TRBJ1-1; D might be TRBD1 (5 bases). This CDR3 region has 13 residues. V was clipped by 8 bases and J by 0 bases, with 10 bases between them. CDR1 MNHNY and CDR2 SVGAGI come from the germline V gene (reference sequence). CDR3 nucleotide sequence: TGTGCCAGCTCGCTGGGGGTGAACACTGAAGCTTTCTTT. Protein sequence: CASSLGVNTEAFF.

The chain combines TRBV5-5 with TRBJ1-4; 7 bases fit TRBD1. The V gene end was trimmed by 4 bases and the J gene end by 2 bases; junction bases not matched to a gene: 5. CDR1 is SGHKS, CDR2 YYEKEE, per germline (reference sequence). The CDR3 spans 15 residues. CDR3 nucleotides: TGTGCCAGCAGCGCACAGGGGAGGACTAATGAAAAACTGTTTTTT. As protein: CASSAQGRTNEKLFF.

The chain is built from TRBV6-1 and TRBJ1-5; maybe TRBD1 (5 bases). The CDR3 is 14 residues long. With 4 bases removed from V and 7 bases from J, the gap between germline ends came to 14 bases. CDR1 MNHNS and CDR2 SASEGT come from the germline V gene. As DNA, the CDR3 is TGTGCCAGCAGTGTCGTTGGGGCAGGCCAGCCCCAGCATTTT. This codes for CASSVVGAGQPQHF.

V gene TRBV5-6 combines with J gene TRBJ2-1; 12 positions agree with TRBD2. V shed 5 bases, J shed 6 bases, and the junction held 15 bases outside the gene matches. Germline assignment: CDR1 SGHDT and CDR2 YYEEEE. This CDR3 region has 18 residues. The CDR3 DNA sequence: TGTGCCAGCAGTCCCGGGGCTAGCGGGGGGGCCTTCGGCAATGAGCAGTTCTTC. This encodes CASSPGASGGAFGNEQFF.

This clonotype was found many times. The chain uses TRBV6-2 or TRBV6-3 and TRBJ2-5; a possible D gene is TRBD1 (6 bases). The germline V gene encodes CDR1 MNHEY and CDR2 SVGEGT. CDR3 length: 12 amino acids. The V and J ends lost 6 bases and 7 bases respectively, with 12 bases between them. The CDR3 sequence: CASSLQGTTQYF. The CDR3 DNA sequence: TGTGCCAGCAGCCTACAGGGCACGACCCAGTACTTC.

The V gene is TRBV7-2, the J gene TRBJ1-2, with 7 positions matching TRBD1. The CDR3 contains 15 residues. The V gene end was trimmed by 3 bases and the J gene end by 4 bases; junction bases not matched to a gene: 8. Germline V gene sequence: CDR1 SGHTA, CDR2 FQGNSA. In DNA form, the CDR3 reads TGTGCCAGCAGCTTTAGCCAGGGGGGGGCCTATGGCTACACCTTC. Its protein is CASSFSQGGAYGYTF.

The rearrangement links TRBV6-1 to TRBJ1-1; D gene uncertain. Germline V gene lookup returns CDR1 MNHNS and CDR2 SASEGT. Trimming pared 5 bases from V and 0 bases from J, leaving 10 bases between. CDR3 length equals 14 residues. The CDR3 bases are TGTGCCAGCAGTCTTTCTTACGTGAACACTGAAGCTTTCTTT. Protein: CASSLSYVNTEAFF.

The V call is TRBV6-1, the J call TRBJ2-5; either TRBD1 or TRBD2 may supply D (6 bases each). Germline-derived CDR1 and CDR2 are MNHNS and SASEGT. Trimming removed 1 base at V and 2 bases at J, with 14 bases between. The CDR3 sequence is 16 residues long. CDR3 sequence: CASSEGRRGMQETQYF. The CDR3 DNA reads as TGTGCCAGCAGTGAAGGACGGAGGGGGATGCAAGAGACCCAGTACTTC.

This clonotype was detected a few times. CDR3 in amino acids: CASSVDRAGANVLTF. DNA of the CDR3: TGTGCCAGCAGCGTAGACAGGGCTGGGGCCAACGTCCTGACTTTC. V usage is TRBV13 and J usage is TRBJ2-6; 7 bases match TRBD1. With V trimmed by 5 bases and J by 2 bases, 3 bases remained unmatched. Germline assignment: CDR1 PRHDT and CDR2 FYEKMQ (reference sequence). The CDR3 is 15 amino acids.

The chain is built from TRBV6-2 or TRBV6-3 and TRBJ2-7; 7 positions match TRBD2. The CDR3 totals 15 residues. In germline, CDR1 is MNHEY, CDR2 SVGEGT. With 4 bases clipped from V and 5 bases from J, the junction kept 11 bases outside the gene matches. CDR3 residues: CASSFLAVLSHEQYF. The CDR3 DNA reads TGTGCCAGCAGTTTTCTAGCGGTCCTTAGCCACGAGCAGTACTTC.

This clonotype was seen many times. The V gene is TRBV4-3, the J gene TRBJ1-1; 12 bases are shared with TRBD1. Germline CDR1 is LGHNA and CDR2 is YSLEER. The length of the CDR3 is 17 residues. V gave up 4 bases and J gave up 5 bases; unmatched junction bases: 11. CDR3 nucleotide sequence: TGCGCCAGCAGCCTAGCCGGGACAGGGGGCGCAGGTACTGAAGCTTTCTTT. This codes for CASSLAGTGGAGTEAFF.

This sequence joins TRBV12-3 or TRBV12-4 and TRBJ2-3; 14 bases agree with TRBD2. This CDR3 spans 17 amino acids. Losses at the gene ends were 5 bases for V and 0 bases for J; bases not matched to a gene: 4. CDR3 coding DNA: TGTGCCAGCAGTCGTGGGACTAGCGGGGGAAGCACAGATACGCAGTATTTT. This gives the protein CASSRGTSGGSTDTQYF.

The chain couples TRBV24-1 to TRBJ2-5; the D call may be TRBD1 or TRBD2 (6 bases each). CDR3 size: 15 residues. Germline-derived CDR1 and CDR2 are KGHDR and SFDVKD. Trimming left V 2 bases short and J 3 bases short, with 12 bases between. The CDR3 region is CATSDWGASEETQYF. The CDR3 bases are TGTGCCACCAGTGATTGGGGGGCGTCGGAAGAGACCCAGTACTTC.

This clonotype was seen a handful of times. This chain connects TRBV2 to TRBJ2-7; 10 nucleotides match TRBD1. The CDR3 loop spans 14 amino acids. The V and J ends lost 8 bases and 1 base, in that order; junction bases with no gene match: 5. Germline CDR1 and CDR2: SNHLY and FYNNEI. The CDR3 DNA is TGTGCCAGCGGCCGGGACAGGGGTTCCTACGAGCAGTACTTC. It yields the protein CASGRDRGSYEQYF.

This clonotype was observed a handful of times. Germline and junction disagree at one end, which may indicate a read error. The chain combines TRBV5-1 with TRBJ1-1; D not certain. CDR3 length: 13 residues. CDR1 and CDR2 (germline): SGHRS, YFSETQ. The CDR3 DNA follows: TGCGCCGGCAGCTTGAACCCGAACACTGAAGCTTTCTTT. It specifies CAGSLNPNTEAFF.

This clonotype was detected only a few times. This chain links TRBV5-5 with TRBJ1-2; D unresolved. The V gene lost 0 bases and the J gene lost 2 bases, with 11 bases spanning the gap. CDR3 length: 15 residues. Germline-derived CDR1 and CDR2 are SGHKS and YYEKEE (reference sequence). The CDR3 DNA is TGTGCCAGCAGCTTGGCCCCGGGATCCAACTATGGCTACACCTTC. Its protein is CASSLAPGSNYGYTF.

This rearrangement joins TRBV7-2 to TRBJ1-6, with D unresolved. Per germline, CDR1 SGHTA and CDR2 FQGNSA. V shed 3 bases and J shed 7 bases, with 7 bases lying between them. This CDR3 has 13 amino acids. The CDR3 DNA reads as TGTGCCAGCAGCTTGAAGCCGAATTCACCCCTCCACTTT. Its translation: CASSLKPNSPLHF. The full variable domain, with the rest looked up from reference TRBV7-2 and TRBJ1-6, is GAGVSQSPSNKVTEKGKDVELRCDPISGHTALYWYRQSLGQGLEFLIYFQGNSAPDKSGLPSDRFSAERTGGSVSTLTIQRTQQEDSAVYLCASSLKPNSPLHFGNGTRLTVT.

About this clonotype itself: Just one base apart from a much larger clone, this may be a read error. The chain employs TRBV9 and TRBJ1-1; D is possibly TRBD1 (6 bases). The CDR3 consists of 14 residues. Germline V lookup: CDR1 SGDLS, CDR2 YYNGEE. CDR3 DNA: TGTGCCAGCAGCGTAGATTTTTCGGGGGCTGAAGCTTGCTTT. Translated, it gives CASSVDFSGAEACF.

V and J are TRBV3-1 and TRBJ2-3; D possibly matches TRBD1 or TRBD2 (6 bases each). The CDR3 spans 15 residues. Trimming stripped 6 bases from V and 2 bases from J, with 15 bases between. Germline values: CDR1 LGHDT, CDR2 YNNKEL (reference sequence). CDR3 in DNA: TGTGCCAGCAGGCACGGGGGCAGGGTCACAGATACGCAGTATTTT. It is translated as CASRHGGRVTDTQYF.

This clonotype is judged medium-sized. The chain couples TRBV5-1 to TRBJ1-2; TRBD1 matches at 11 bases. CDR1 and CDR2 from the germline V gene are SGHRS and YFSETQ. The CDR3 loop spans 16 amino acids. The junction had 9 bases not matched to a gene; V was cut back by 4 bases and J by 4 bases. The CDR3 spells CASSLGQGGTLYGYTF. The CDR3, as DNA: TGCGCCAGCAGCCTGGGACAGGGGGGGACCCTCTATGGCTACACCTTC. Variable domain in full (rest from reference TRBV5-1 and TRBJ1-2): KAGVTQTPRYLIKTRGQQVTLSCSPISGHRSVSWYQQTPGQGLQFLFEYFSETQRNKGNFPGRFSGRQFSNSRSEMNVSTLELGDSALYLCASSLGQGGTLYGYTFGSGTRLTVV.